The source of this T cell receptor (beta chain) is a study of cytotoxic CD8 clonotypes in ibrutinib-treated CLL. The CDR3 is 14 amino acids. Looked up from germline, CDR1 is KGHSH and CDR2 is LQKENI. With V trimmed by 3 bases and J by 3 bases, 2 bases remained unmatched. To note about this clone: Its target is not known.

Only in-frame clones appear in the TCRdb table, and some are missing; sequencing was by immunoSEQ multiplex PCR. The table shows about 140,000 clones, with 65% to 85% occurring only once. Whole-study findings and limits: Public clonotypes showed up rarely, and on treatment they shrank or held steady.

V gene TRBV18 combines with J gene TRBJ1-3, with 7 bases identical to TRBD1. The clonotype was recovered from a human donor with chronic lymphocytic leukemia. Sequenced here: PBMCs, sampled after 36 months of ibrutinib treatment. The CDR3 sequence: CASSPNRGGNTIYF. Here the CDR3 DNA reads TGTGCCAGCTCACCGAACAGGGGTGGAAACACCATATATTTT.